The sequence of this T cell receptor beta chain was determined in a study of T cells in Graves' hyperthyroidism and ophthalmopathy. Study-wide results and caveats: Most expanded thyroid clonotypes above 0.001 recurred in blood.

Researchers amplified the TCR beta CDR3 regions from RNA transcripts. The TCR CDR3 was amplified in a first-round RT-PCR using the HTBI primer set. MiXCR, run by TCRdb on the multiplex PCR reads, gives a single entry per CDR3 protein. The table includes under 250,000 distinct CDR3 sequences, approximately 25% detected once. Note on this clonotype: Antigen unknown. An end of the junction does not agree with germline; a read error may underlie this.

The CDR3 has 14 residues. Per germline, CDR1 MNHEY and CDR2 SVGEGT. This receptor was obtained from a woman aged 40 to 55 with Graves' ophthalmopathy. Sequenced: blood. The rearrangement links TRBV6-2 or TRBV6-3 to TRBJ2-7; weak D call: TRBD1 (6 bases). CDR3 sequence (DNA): TGTGCCAGCAGTACGGCGACAGGTCCGGACGAGCAGTCCTTC. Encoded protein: CASSTATGPDEQSF.